Here is one T cell receptor beta chain with its context. The clone's antigen remains unknown. Base-call qualities are not available, and no considerably larger clone is one nucleotide away. The V end loses 5 bases and the J end loses 4 bases, and a stretch of 7 bases separates them. Inclusive of the bounding cysteine and phenylalanine, the CDR3 is 12 residues long. Solely the CDR3 DNA is kept, with 36 bases framed from the first base. CDR1 is given as LNHDA and CDR2 as SQIVND, both from the germline V gene (reference sequence). The data derive from a study of cytomegalovirus exposure and HLA in healthy donors (dated by TCRdb to 2016 to 2017). In the study overall: An earlier analysis of 587 of the donors reported around 280 Gb of sequence data and 117 million unique TCR beta sequences obtained from around 170 million T cells. In a later genetic analysis, genome-wide SNP genotypes for about three fifths of the 666 donors were used, and that subset was treated as a discovery cohort. Typing coverage varied by locus: roughly 620-640 donors for A, B, C, DRB1 and DQB1; 500 to 550 for DQA1; over 600 for DPA1; 450 to 480 for DPB1. To decide whether each TCR beta V gene segment behaved as functional or pseudogenic, an earlier analysis of some 600 of the donors relied on high-throughput TCR beta sequencing. Approximately 310 gigabases of sequencing data and tens of millions of unique TCR sequences were included in an early release covering roughly 700 HLA-typed donors. Among the roughly 430 genotyped donors, 75% to 90% belonged to the genetic ancestry cluster associated with self-reported Caucasian donors. Alongside the repertoire data, information on donor age, sex, ethnicity and CMV serostatus was compiled. In addition to the first cohort of 666 subjects, a separate validation cohort of 130 or so different subjects was used. The aim of the study was to test whether cataloging public T cell receptors could identify signatures of past pathogen exposure. The study profiled the T cell repertoires of under 850 subjects by immunosequencing and related them to cytomegalovirus serostatus. Four or five DR-DQ haplotypes were handled as single units for association and clustering because linkage in the cohort was strong. Rather than drawing on any new phenotypic data, the later analysis identified candidate immune exposures from TCR beta sequences and the way those sequences occurred across donors. The study combined high-throughput TCR immunosequencing, statistical association of individual TCRs with disease status, and machine learning to predict cytomegalovirus infection status. All discovery cohort repertoires had been generated on a single sequencing platform. HLA typing covered class I and class II loci at four-digit resolution. On average, around 240,000 unique TCR beta nucleotide sequences were sequenced per donor among a few hundred genotyped donors of the cohort, with roughly a sixth of those sequences being non-productive. A later analysis re-examined previously published TCR beta repertoires from roughly 720 donors and added high-resolution HLA genotyping to investigate patterns of TCR occurrence.

General study outcomes and caveats: Across donors, most TCR sequences were observed very rarely, whereas some public TCRs were present in many individuals. According to a later analysis, TCR association rates differed among HLA loci, with DRB1 alleles showing the most associated TCRs and HLA-C alleles showing the fewest. In the study, about 150 TCR beta chains were listed as associated with cytomegalovirus. Immune exposure information for the cohort was limited to CMV serostatus. The earlier analysis of approximately 540 of the donors excluded fewer than 20 rarely observed V segments, including chromosome 9 orphons, because counts were too low. In vitro tests confirmed that a few of the cytomegalovirus-associated TCR beta chains recognize cytomegalovirus antigens. Assigning TCR associations to individual alleles was difficult when HLA alleles, especially DR and DQ, strongly co-occurred. Linkage disequilibrium might explain the correlated functional status among segregating V segments, but an unknown experimental factor could not be excluded. Because some donors lacked HLA typing at each locus, the association tests relied only on the typed subset. In an earlier analysis of fewer than 700 of the donors, most TCR beta V segments appeared in productive rearrangements about 87% or about 30% of the time, broadly matching IMGT annotations. According to a later analysis, most CMV-associated TCR beta chains appeared to be HLA-restricted, and the HLA associations seemed to be driven largely by CMV exposure. The sequencing pipeline was judged likely to have produced a cluster of highly shared sequence variants as a technical artifact. In a later genetic analysis, fewer N-insertions in productive TCRs were reported among donors in an Asian-associated ancestry cluster than the roughly 640-donor mean. Specific HLA alleles were associated with over 15,000 TCR beta sequences at a false discovery rate of 0.05 in a later analysis. Sequencing depth was assumed to be roughly uniform across donors in the presence/absence analyses, though that assumption may not hold. Several of the top co-occurrence clusters appeared to be linked to parvovirus B19, influenza, CMV and Epstein-Barr virus, according to a later analysis. Because the 87-base-pair reads could not distinguish some IMGT-functional V segments, including TRBV6-2 and TRBV6-3, those segments were excluded. A later analysis found that HLA-associated TCR beta chains were more clonally expanded and had lower generation probabilities than equally common non-associated chains. An association between a missense DCLRE1C variant and V-gene and J-gene trimming of TCR beta chains was found in a later genetic analysis and replicated in an independent cohort. Cytomegalovirus status was reported to be diagnosed by the classifier with high specificity and sensitivity in both the original and validation cohorts. A further reported finding was that TCR beta sequences accurately predicted the HLA-A and HLA-B alleles for most subjects in the first cohort. This cohort had only TCR beta chains sequenced, and the lack of alpha or paired-chain data limited which features could be detected. According to the authors, the approach could potentially be generalized to other disease states and immunological phenotypes.

The cohort was made up of under 800 healthy bone marrow donors. At the time of sampling, every cohort member was nominally healthy, though immune exposures that went unrecorded were likely present. The donor tested CMV seropositive and was one of the 289 seropositive cohort members. Every donor gave a peripheral blood sample, and the peripheral blood mononuclear cells from that sample were used for TCR beta sequencing. The Qiagen DNeasy Blood Extraction Kit was used to extract genomic DNA from the blood cell samples. Library construction relied on the immunoSEQ multiplex PCR assay. The multiplex PCR relied on a mix of 60 forward primers for TCR Vbeta segments and 13 reverse primers for TCR Jbeta segments. Amplification of the CDR3 region of rearranged TCR beta genes was performed with a multiplex PCR assay on genomic DNA. The Illumina HiSeq System was used to sequence the amplified TCR beta libraries as 87-base-pair reads. In the source study's methods: A later analysis counted 75 million to 100 million unique TCR beta chains across the 690 or so repertoires, and some 11 million of these chains were shared by at least two donors. Raw reads were error-corrected and collapsed into unique sequences by a nearest-neighbor algorithm in which closely related sequences were merged to remove PCR and sequencing errors. To assign V, D and J gene segments, CDR3 sequences were aligned to IMGT reference sequences. For a sequence to be retained, a match of at least six nucleotides was required to both a V gene segment and a J gene segment. Rearrangements were classified as productive when the CDR3 lacked stop codons and remained in frame with V and J, and all other rearrangements were classified as non-productive. Following IMGT convention, CDR3 was defined as the stretch from the second conserved V-encoded cysteine up to the conserved J-encoded phenylalanine. In an earlier analysis of more than 550 of the donors, sequences lacking an unambiguous match to a single V gene segment were excluded. An earlier analysis of 500 to 600 of the donors classified V segments as functional when productive rearrangements were above 56.7% and as segregating when the standard deviation between donors was above 5%. A statistical classification framework was developed to diagnose cytomegalovirus status using the catalog of TCR beta chain sequences. V and J gene assignment, in a later analysis, came from comparing TCR nucleotide sequences with IMGT/GENE-DB human TR gene sequences. The TCRdist pipeline was used in a later analysis to assign CDR3 sequences and most-parsimonious VDJ recombination scenarios. In a later analysis, each TCR beta chain was defined by its CDR3 amino acid sequence together with its V-gene family, and reads lacking a unique V-gene family were excluded. A later analysis removed several hundred highly shared, low-generation-probability nucleotide sequences to deal with suspected cross-contamination and a sequencing artifact. For each public chain, a later analysis derived a clonal expansion index from normalized ranks of inferred template counts within each repertoire. In a later analysis, generation probabilities were computed using a VDJ recombination model fitted to out-of-frame rearrangements, and the results were checked against IGoR. Hypergeometric tests were used in a later analysis to score TCR-TCR, TCR-HLA and TCR-CMV co-occurrence, with a repertoire-size bias correction applied to the TCR pairs. False discovery rates were estimated in a later analysis by permuting HLA or CMV assignments 20 times. In a later analysis, co-occurring TCRs were grouped using DBSCAN, with TCRdist sequence similarity added in when clustering inside HLA-allele-positive subsets. Repertoires with fewer than 30,000 or more than 120,000 public chains, plus five repertoires with anomalous nucleotide sharing, were excluded from co-occurrence clustering. In TCRdb, the immuneACCESS table is reduced to in-frame sequences with V and J assigned. These tables do not hold every clone; where another copy was compared, an unresolved V gene accounts for under half, and the others remain unexplained. V, J and clone size derive from that table, while D and trimming were established from the DNA sequence. The sample table holds some 130,000 clones, of which about 80% were seen once. The ten largest make up more than 0.9% of the sample.

The TCR comes from a male donor in good health and CMV-seropositive. The chain employs TRBV19 and TRBJ2-3, with no reliable assignment of the D segment. The specimen sequenced was PBMCs. The CDR3 protein sequence reads: CASSEAPDTQYF. The DNA is as follows: TGTGCCAGTAGTGAGGCACCAGATACGCAGTATTTT.